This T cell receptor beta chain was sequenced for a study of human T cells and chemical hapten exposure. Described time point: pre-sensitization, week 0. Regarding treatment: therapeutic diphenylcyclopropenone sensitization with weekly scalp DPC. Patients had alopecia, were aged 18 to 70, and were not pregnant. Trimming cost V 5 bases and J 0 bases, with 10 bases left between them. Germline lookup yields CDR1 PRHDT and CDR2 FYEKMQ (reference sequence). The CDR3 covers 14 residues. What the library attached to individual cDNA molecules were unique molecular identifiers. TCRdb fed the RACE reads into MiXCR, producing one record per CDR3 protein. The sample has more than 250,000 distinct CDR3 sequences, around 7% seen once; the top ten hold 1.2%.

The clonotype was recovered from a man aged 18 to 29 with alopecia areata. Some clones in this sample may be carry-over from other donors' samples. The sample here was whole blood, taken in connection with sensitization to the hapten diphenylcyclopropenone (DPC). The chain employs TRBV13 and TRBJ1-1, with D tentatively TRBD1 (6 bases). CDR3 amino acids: CASSTWGLNTEAFF. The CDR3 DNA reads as TGTGCCAGCAGCACCTGGGGGCTGAACACTGAAGCTTTCTTT.